The 8 T cell receptor beta chains presented below share a single source sample, sequenced in a study of PD-1 blockade in classical Hodgkin lymphoma. Every single patient, without exception, relapsed after autologous stem cell transplantation, and brentuximab vedotin exposure varied. Assay: immunoSEQ multiplex PCR; the TCRdb copy retains only in-frame clones and omits some. This sample has about 42,000 clones; approximately 64% occur once, and the top ten carry approximately 3%. The starting material was peripheral blood mononuclear cells (PBMCs), obtained at baseline. These receptors were collected from a human donor with classical Hodgkin lymphoma.

This chain links TRBV7-2 with TRBJ2-5; TRBD2 might be the D (6 bases). The CDR3 contains 12 residues. Trimming took 5 bases from V and 5 from J, leaving 9 bases between them. The germline gives CDR1 SGHTA, CDR2 FQGNSA. The CDR3 sequence is CASSTSRETQYF. The CDR3 nucleotides read TGTGCCAGCAGCACTAGCCGGGAGACCCAGTACTTC.

This clone was picked up many times. The chain couples TRBV19 to TRBJ2-3; the D is unclear. V lost 4 bases, J lost 2 bases, and 13 bases lay in between. The germline V gene has CDR1 LNHDA and CDR2 SQIVND (reference sequence). The CDR3 sequence is 15 residues long. The CDR3 region has the DNA TGTGCCAGTAGTAAGGTGGGCGGAACCACAGATACGCAGTATTTT. Its translation: CASSKVGGTTDTQYF.

The V and J genes are TRBV7-9 and TRBJ2-7; 7 bases align to TRBD1. This CDR3 region has 16 residues. Germline CDR1 reads SEHNR; CDR2 reads FQNEAQ (reference sequence). With 4 bases clipped from V and 2 bases from J, the junction kept 11 bases outside the gene matches. In DNA, the CDR3 is TGTGCCAGCAGCTCACACGCAGGGGGATCACCCTACGAGCAGTACTTC. It translates to CASSSHAGGSPYEQYF.

The chain recombines TRBV9 with TRBJ2-4; 11 bases line up with TRBD2. Germline values: CDR1 SGDLS, CDR2 YYNGEE. The CDR3 spans 17 residues. The V and J ends lost 3 bases and 5 bases, in that order; junction bases with no gene match: 10. The CDR3 nucleotides are TGTGCCAGCAGCGACACTTCTAGCGGGGGGCGTGAAAACATTCAGTACTTC. Translation gives CASSDTSSGGRENIQYF.

The V gene is TRBV5-1, the J gene TRBJ2-7; D call uncertain. V lost 0 bases and J lost 2, with 6 bases in between. Per the germline V gene, CDR1 is SGHRS and CDR2 is YFSETQ. CDR3 length: 13 amino acids. CDR3 residues: CASSLDKAYEQYF. The CDR3 nucleotides are TGCGCCAGCAGCTTGGACAAAGCCTACGAGCAGTACTTC.

The chain joins TRBV7-2 to TRBJ2-2; tentatively, D is TRBD2 (5 bases). V was pared by 2 bases and J by 2 bases, with 15 bases between. Looked up from germline, CDR1 is SGHTA and CDR2 is FQGNSA. The CDR3 totals 17 residues. CDR3 amino acids: CASSLRVLALNTGELFF. The CDR3 DNA reads TGTGCCAGCAGCTTAAGGGTGTTAGCGCTCAACACCGGGGAGCTGTTTTTT.

Only a few counts were recorded for this clone. The chain links TRBV7-9 to TRBJ2-7; D gene ambiguous. The CDR3 contains 12 residues. Germline V gives CDR1 SEHNR, CDR2 FQNEAQ (reference sequence). Trimming stripped 5 bases from V and 5 bases from J, with 10 bases between. This CDR3 reads CASSPMLNEQYF. The CDR3 DNA is TGTGCCAGCAGCCCTATGCTTAACGAGCAGTACTTC. Together with reference TRBV7-9 and TRBJ2-7, the CDR3 gives the full variable domain: DTGVSQNPRHKITKRGQNVTFRCDPISEHNRLYWYRQTLGQGPEFLTYFQNEAQLEKSRLLSDRFSAERPKGSFSTLEIQRTEQGDSAMYLCASSPMLNEQYFGPGTRLTVT.

The V gene is TRBV11-2, the J gene TRBJ2-7; D might be TRBD2 (5 bases). CDR1 is SGHAT and CDR2 is FQNNGV in the germline V gene. This CDR3 is built from 14 residues. The V gene lost 2 bases and the J gene lost 2 bases, with 10 bases spanning the gap. This CDR3 is CASSLNRETYEQYF. The CDR3 DNA reads as TGTGCCAGCAGCTTAAACCGGGAAACCTACGAGCAGTACTTC.